These 3 T cell receptor beta chains came from one sample sequenced in a study of cytomegalovirus exposure and HLA in healthy donors. Method: immunoSEQ multiplex PCR; TCRdb's copy keeps in-frame clones and lacks some. The data contain 200,000 or so clones, about 79% of them singletons. Sequenced sample: PBMCs. The receptor set was obtained from a woman aged 25 to 39 in good health and CMV-seropositive.

The CDR3 here is CASSRTEANTEAFF. The CDR3 DNA reads as TGTGCCAGCAGTCGGACAGAAGCGAACACTGAAGCTTTCTTT. The V gene is TRBV5-8, the J gene TRBJ1-1, with D possibly being TRBD1 (6 bases). In germline, CDR1 is SGHTS, CDR2 YDEGEE. The CDR3 runs 14 residues. Trimming removed 5 bases at V and 1 base at J, with 12 bases between. Full variable domain (remainder filled in from reference TRBV5-8 and TRBJ1-1): EAGVTQSPTHLIKTRGQQATLRCSPISGHTSVYWYQQALGLGLQFLLWYDEGEERNRGNFPPRFSGRQFPNYSSELNVNALELEDSALYLCASSRTEANTEAFFGQGTRLTVV.

V and J are TRBV15 and TRBJ2-1, with 7 bases that match TRBD1. Germline CDR1 reads LNHNV; CDR2 reads YYDKDF (reference sequence). CDR3 length: 14 residues. V dropped 8 bases and J dropped 6; count of bases not matched to a gene: 10. For the CDR3, the DNA is TGTGCCACCCGAACATACAGGGGTGGCAATGAGCAGTTCTTC. It translates to CATRTYRGGNEQFF.

A word on this clone: Other nucleotide sequences from this sample produce the same CDR3. The V call is TRBV7-9, the J call TRBJ2-6; a possible D gene is TRBD2 (5 bases). The V and J ends lost 1 base and 0 bases respectively, with 7 bases between them. Germline V gene sequence: CDR1 SEHNR, CDR2 FQNEAQ (reference sequence). This CDR3 region has 16 residues. The CDR3 DNA is TGTGCCAGCAGCTTAGGGGCGGGCTCTGGGGCCAACGTCCTGACTTTC. As protein: CASSLGAGSGANVLTF.